These 21 T cell receptor beta chains were sequenced from one sample in a study of OX40 agonist ivuxolimab in advanced cancers. Libraries were constructed by the immunoSEQ multiplex PCR assay. As stored in TCRdb, this immuneACCESS dataset retains in-frame rearrangements with V and J assigned. A fraction of the clones does not appear; measured against another copy, unresolved V genes explain less than half of the discrepancy, and the remainder lacks a known reason. The sample table records 65,000 to 70,000 clones; 75% to 90% of these occur just once. The ten largest clones take up 0.42% of the sample. Here the sequenced sample was CD4+ or CD8+ T cells sorted from blood, taken in a trial of the OX40 agonist ivuxolimab. Receptors originate from an adult with an advanced solid tumor such as melanoma, head and neck, liver or kidney cancer.

The chain carries TRBV23-1 and TRBJ2-3, with a tentative D call TRBD2 (6 bases). TRBV23-1 is an open reading frame, and its role is uncertain. CDR3 length: 14 amino acids. V lost 6 bases to trimming and J lost 5 bases, with 15 bases between them. CDR3: CASSGCRGRDTQYF. The CDR3 coding sequence is TGCGCCAGCAGCGGGTGTCGGGGGAGAGATACGCAGTATTTT.

This clone was found once. The chain is built from TRBV11-2 and TRBJ2-7; D is undetermined. The ends were cut back, 2 bases at V and 4 bases at J, with 12 bases in the middle. Germline assignment: CDR1 SGHAT and CDR2 FQNNGV. The CDR3 covers 14 residues. The CDR3 loop is CASSLFRYQYEQYF. As DNA, the CDR3 is TGTGCCAGCAGCTTATTCCGATACCAATACGAGCAGTACTTC.

V usage is TRBV27 and J usage is TRBJ1-3; maybe TRBD1 (5 bases). The V end lost 0 bases, the J end lost 6 bases, and 18 bases lay between the germline ends. This CDR3 spans 17 amino acids. Germline values: CDR1 MNHEY, CDR2 SMNVEV (reference sequence). The CDR3 here is CASSLSGRGRRENTIYF. The CDR3 coding sequence is TGTGCCAGCAGTTTATCCGGTAGGGGACGTAGGGAAAACACCATATATTTT.

V is TRBV5-1 and J is TRBJ1-1; D ambiguous. V shed 2 bases and J shed 5 bases, with 16 bases lying between them. This CDR3 region has 15 residues. CDR1 is SGHRS and CDR2 is YFSETQ in the germline V gene. The CDR3 region has the DNA TGCGCCAGCAGCTTCACCCGTGAGCTGGGGACTGAAGCTTTCTTT. Translation gives CASSFTRELGTEAFF.

This chain joins TRBV6-5 and TRBJ1-5; D not certain. The CDR3 loop spans 13 amino acids. Germline lookup yields CDR1 MNHEY and CDR2 SVGAGI. Trimming removed 4 bases from V and 7 bases from J, with 11 bases in between. The chain's CDR3 is CASSSSQNQPQHF. The DNA of the CDR3 is TGTGCCAGCAGTTCTAGCCAGAACCAGCCCCAGCATTTT.

This clone turned up a few times. This chain connects TRBV6-5 to TRBJ1-1, with TRBD1 matching 7 bases. This CDR3 comprises 14 residues. From germline, CDR1 is MNHEY and CDR2 SVGAGI. V gave up 3 bases and J gave up 7 bases; unmatched junction bases: 8. The CDR3 coding sequence is TGTGCCAGCAGTTATTCCCCCGGGGACAGTGAAGCTTTCTTT. Protein product: CASSYSPGDSEAFF.

The chain recombines TRBV21-1 with TRBJ2-7; the table names TRBD1, a call not compared with the DNA. TRBV21-1 is a pseudogene locus. The CDR3 has 14 amino acids. The CDR3 protein is CASSILTGAGEQYV. DNA for the CDR3: TGTGCCAGCAGCATATTAACAGGGGCCGGAGAGCAGTACGTC.

The chain links TRBV28 to TRBJ1-4; D gene unclear. CDR1 and CDR2 (germline): MDHEN, SYDVKM. Trimming left V 2 bases short and J 8 bases short, with 12 bases between. CDR3 length equals 14 residues. Here the CDR3 reads CASSLGGRREKLFF. The DNA of the CDR3 is TGTGCCAGCAGTTTAGGAGGGCGGCGCGAAAAACTGTTTTTT.

V is TRBV10-3 and J is TRBJ1-2; 10 positions match TRBD1. V lost 6 bases to trimming and J lost 7 bases; unmatched junction nucleotides: 8. Germline V gives CDR1 ENHRY, CDR2 SYGVKD. The CDR3 loop spans 14 amino acids. CDR3 in amino acids: CAIRNDRGPGGYTF. CDR3 coding DNA: TGTGCCATCAGAAATGACAGGGGGCCAGGTGGCTACACCTTC.

J is TRBJ1-2 and V is TRBV5-4, with D uncertain. The CDR3 loop spans 14 amino acids. Germline V lookup: CDR1 SGHNT, CDR2 YYREEE (reference sequence). V lost 4 bases to trimming and J lost 4 bases, with 14 bases between them. For the CDR3, the DNA is TGTGCCAGCAGCCGGACTCCCCCTATCTATGGCTACACCTTC. Translating it yields CASSRTPPIYGYTF. The whole variable domain, filled in from reference TRBV5-4 and TRBJ1-2, reads ETGVTQSPTHLIKTRGQQVTLRCSSQSGHNTVSWYQQALGQGPQFIFQYYREEENGRGNFPPRFSGLQFPNYSSELNVNALELDDSALYLCASSRTPPIYGYTFGSGTRLTVV.

The V call is TRBV27, the J call TRBJ2-7, with TRBD1 matching over 7 bases. Trimming removed 4 bases from V and 3 bases from J; junction bases left unmatched: 3. CDR3 size: 13 residues. CDR1 and CDR2 from the germline V gene are MNHEY and SMNVEV (reference sequence). The CDR3 DNA follows: TGTGCCAGCAGTTCCAGGGGGAGCTACGAGCAGTACGTC. Residues: CASSSRGSYEQYV.

The rearrangement links TRBV6-5 to TRBJ1-2; D may be TRBD1 (5 bases). Deletions cut 4 bases from V and 6 bases from J, with 12 bases between. Germline V lookup: CDR1 MNHEY, CDR2 SVGAGI. The CDR3 is 13 residues long. The CDR3: CASSFWGTDGYTF. CDR3 sequence (DNA): TGTGCCAGCAGTTTCTGGGGGACGGATGGCTACACCTTC.

The chain is built from TRBV5-5 and TRBJ1-3; D unresolved. From germline, CDR1 is SGHKS and CDR2 YYEKEE (reference sequence). The CDR3 has 14 amino acids. Trimming left V 4 bases short and J 0 bases short, with 8 bases between. Written as DNA, the CDR3 is TGTGCCAGCAGCCCCCAGACCTCTGGAAACACCATATATTTT. Its protein product is CASSPQTSGNTIYF.

The chain couples TRBV6-6 to TRBJ2-1; unclear D gene. There are 13 residues in the CDR3. The V end was cut by 6 bases, the J end by 4 bases, with 10 bases between. Germline CDR1 reads MNHNY; CDR2 reads SVGAGI (reference sequence). The CDR3 bases are TGTGCCAGCAGGCCAGGACCGTACAATGAGCAGTTCTTC. Translated: CASRPGPYNEQFF.

CDR3 region: CASTSGNFDNEQFF. DNA of the CDR3: TGTGCCTCCACTAGCGGGAACTTTGACAATGAGCAGTTCTTC. J is TRBJ2-1 and V is TRBV30; 10 positions agree with TRBD2. Per germline, CDR1 GTSNPN and CDR2 SVGIG (reference sequence). Trimming cost V 7 bases and J 5 bases; bases outside gene matches: 8. The CDR3 loop spans 14 amino acids.

CDR3 residues: CASRYRNRGTDTQYF. CDR3 in DNA: TGTGCCAGCAGATACCGGAACAGGGGAACAGATACGCAGTATTTT. The gene calls are TRBV2 and TRBJ2-3; 7 bases are a match to TRBD1. Germline assignment: CDR1 SNHLY and CDR2 FYNNEI. With 6 bases clipped from V and 3 bases from J, the junction kept 9 bases outside the gene matches. There are 15 residues in the CDR3.

This chain joins TRBV6-5 and TRBJ1-5; 10 bases align to TRBD1. Germline V gives CDR1 MNHEY, CDR2 SVGAGI. The CDR3 runs 14 residues. J lost 7 bases, V lost 5 bases, and 5 bases had no gene match. CDR3 residues: CASSRQGAGQPQHF. CDR3 nucleotides: TGTGCCAGCAGTCGACAGGGGGCGGGACAGCCCCAGCATTTT.

This chain uses TRBV28 with TRBJ2-1, with 10 bases lining up with TRBD1. The ends lost 5 bases at V and 7 bases at J; junction bases unmatched: 5. Germline CDR1 MDHEN, CDR2 SYDVKM. The CDR3 runs 14 residues. CDR3 sequence: CASSQRQGANEQFF. The CDR3 region has the DNA TGTGCCAGCAGTCAAAGACAGGGGGCAAATGAGCAGTTCTTC.

This sequence joins TRBV6-1 and TRBJ1-5; 7 nucleotides align to TRBD1. Per germline, CDR1 MNHNS and CDR2 SASEGT. The CDR3 loop spans 17 amino acids. Trimming took 2 bases from V and 3 from J; bases not matched to a gene: 10. CDR3 sequence: CASSEPRGRGANQPQHF. The CDR3 DNA is TGTGCCAGCAGTGAACCCCGGGGCAGGGGGGCCAATCAGCCCCAGCATTTT.

The V and J genes are TRBV6-5 and TRBJ1-1, with D maybe TRBD1 (5 bases). This CDR3 has 13 residues. Between the trimmed V and J ends, which lost 2 bases and 7 bases, there was a span of 11 bases. Germline V gene lookup returns CDR1 MNHEY and CDR2 SVGAGI. The CDR3 region is CASSYDRVYEAFF. For the CDR3, the DNA is TGTGCCAGCAGTTACGACAGAGTCTATGAAGCTTTCTTT.

This sequence joins TRBV28 and TRBJ2-7; TRBD2 matches at 8 bases. The CDR3 is 12 amino acids. Germline CDR1 and CDR2: MDHEN and SYDVKM. Trimming took 5 bases from V and 9 from J; bases not matched to a gene: 6. The DNA of the CDR3 is TGTGCCAGCAGTCGGGGGGGAGTCGGGCAGTACTTC. Amino acids: CASSRGGVGQYF.